This entry lists 16 T cell receptor beta chains sequenced from one sample in a study of shared clonotypes between healthy human individuals. Clones were read by immunoSEQ multiplex PCR, and TCRdb kept only the in-frame ones, dropping some. The repertoire holds around 550,000 clones, 90% to 96% seen once, with approximately 0.062% in the top ten. Sequencing input: naive CD4+ T cells sorted from blood. Subset specified: CD45RA+ positively selected. The receptor source for this set is a woman aged 25 to 39 in good health.

The V gene is TRBV28, the J gene TRBJ2-5; TRBD2 is a possible D gene (5 bases). The J call is uncertain, as TRBJ2-7 better fits the DNA end. This CDR3 is built from 14 residues. CDR1 MDHEN and CDR2 SYDVKM come from the germline V gene. CDR3 sequence: CASSLVAGLYEQYF. In DNA form, the CDR3 reads TGTGCCAGCAGTTTAGTCGCAGGACTCTACGAGCAGTACTTC.

The chain joins TRBV2 to TRBJ1-5; D is uncertain. This CDR3 comprises 14 residues. Germline lookup yields CDR1 SNHLY and CDR2 FYNNEI. The V end was cut by 3 bases, the J end by 0 bases, with 6 bases between. The chain's CDR3 is CASSDRSSNQPQHF. The CDR3 DNA follows: TGTGCCAGCAGTGACAGGAGTAGCAATCAGCCCCAGCATTTT.

This sequence joins TRBV7-8 and TRBJ1-2; no firm D call. This CDR3 is built from 16 residues. V shed 4 bases and J shed 1 base, with 16 bases lying between them. Germline V gives CDR1 SGHVS, CDR2 FQNEAQ. Here the CDR3 reads CASSSPGNQRNYGYTF. The CDR3 nucleotides read TGTGCCAGCAGCTCCCCGGGCAACCAGCGTAACTATGGCTACACCTTC. Using reference TRBV7-8 and TRBJ1-2 for the parts outside the CDR3, the full variable domain is GAGVSQSPRYKVAKRGQDVALRCDPISGHVSLFWYQQALGQGPEFLTYFQNEAQLDKSGLPSDRFFAERPEGSVSTLKIQRTQQEDSAVYLCASSSPGNQRNYGYTFGSGTRLTVV.

This clone was seen a single time. The genes are TRBV7-9 and TRBJ1-1, with a tentative D call TRBD1 (5 bases). The CDR3 runs 12 residues. Trimming left V 5 bases short and J 5 bases short, with 9 bases between. Germline values: CDR1 SEHNR, CDR2 FQNEAQ (reference sequence). CDR3 residues: CASSPGGTEAFF. The CDR3 nucleotides are TGTGCCAGCAGCCCGGGGGGGACTGAAGCTTTCTTT.

The V and J genes are TRBV5-1 and TRBJ2-1; 8 bases line up with TRBD2. The germline CDR1 and CDR2 sequences are SGHRS and YFSETQ. The V and J ends lost 6 bases and 3 bases, in that order; junction bases with no gene match: 5. The CDR3 length is 14 residues. The CDR3 loop is CASTRLAGYNEQFF. The CDR3 DNA follows: TGCGCCAGCACCCGCCTAGCGGGCTACAATGAGCAGTTCTTC.

As for this clone: Other DNA sequences in this sample translate to the same CDR3. The rearrangement joins TRBV28 to TRBJ1-5; D is ambiguous. The CDR3 has 11 amino acids. Trimming pared 4 bases from V and 5 bases from J, leaving 3 bases between. Germline V gene data show CDR1 as MDHEN and CDR2 as SYDVKM. CDR3 sequence: CASSSYQPQHF. In DNA form, the CDR3 reads TGTGCCAGCAGTTCCTATCAGCCCCAGCATTTT.

The chain is built from TRBV7-8 and TRBJ1-5, with 10 bases fitting TRBD1. The ends lost 4 bases at V and 7 bases at J; junction bases unmatched: 16. Germline CDR1 SGHVS, CDR2 FQNEAQ. The CDR3 is 18 residues long. The DNA for the CDR3 is TGTGCCAGCAGCTCCGTGACCGGGACAGGGGCTGGAGGGCAGCCCCAGCATTTT. Its protein is CASSSVTGTGAGGQPQHF.

The chain uses TRBV18 and TRBJ2-7; D perhaps matches TRBD2 (6 bases). Trimming removed 1 base from V and 5 bases from J, with 12 bases in between. Germline V gene sequence: CDR1 KGHSH, CDR2 LQKENI. The CDR3 contains 14 residues. CDR3 loop: CASSPRDSGNEQYF. CDR3 sequence (DNA): TGTGCCAGCTCACCACGGGACTCGGGGAACGAGCAGTACTTC.

This rearrangement joins TRBV28 to TRBJ2-3; 14 positions agree with TRBD2. The CDR3 covers 16 residues. The V segment lost 8 bases and the J segment 10 bases; nucleotides outside the gene matches: 14. Germline CDR1 reads MDHEN; CDR2 reads SYDVKM. The CDR3 sequence is CASGLFGTSGSWAQYF. CDR3 nucleotide sequence: TGTGCCAGCGGGCTCTTTGGGACTAGCGGGAGTTGGGCGCAGTATTTT.

This chain joins TRBV5-1 and TRBJ2-3; the match to TRBD1 covers 7 bases. The germline V gene has CDR1 SGHRS and CDR2 YFSETQ. With V trimmed by 3 bases and J by 7 bases, 11 bases remained unmatched. The CDR3 consists of 15 residues. For the CDR3, the DNA is TGCGCCAGCAGCTATCGGGACAGCACTACGAATACGCAGTATTTT. It yields the protein CASSYRDSTTNTQYF.

The CDR3: CASSKAGANVLTF. CDR3 in DNA: TGTGCCAGTAGTAAAGCTGGGGCCAACGTCCTGACTTTC. This chain joins TRBV19 and TRBJ2-6; D ambiguous. Germline CDR1 is LNHDA and CDR2 is SQIVND (reference sequence). V gave up 4 bases and J gave up 2 bases, with 3 bases separating them. CDR3 size: 13 residues. The whole variable domain, remainder taken from reference TRBV19 and TRBJ2-6, is DGGITQSPKYLFRKEGQNVTLSCEQNLNHDAMYWYRQDPGQGLRLIYYSQIVNDFQKGDIAEGYSVSREKKESFPLTVTSAQKNPTAFYLCASSKAGANVLTFGAGSRLTVL.

The chain has TRBV11-3 and TRBJ2-5; D ambiguous. V was clipped by 0 bases and J by 13 bases, with 12 bases between them. Germline V gives CDR1 SGHNT, CDR2 YENEEA. This CDR3 has 12 amino acids. The CDR3 nucleotides read TGTGCCAGCAGCTTAGATCTGATAGGTTCGTACTTC. Translating it yields CASSLDLIGSYF. The whole variable domain, remainder taken from reference TRBV11-3 and TRBJ2-5, is EAGVVQSPRYKIIEKKQPVAFWCNPISGHNTLYWYLQNLGQGPELLIRYENEEAVDDSQLPKDRFSAERLKGVDSTLKIQPAELGDSAVYLCASSLDLIGSYFGPGTRLLVL.

This chain uses TRBV29-1 with TRBJ1-2; no clear D gene. The ends were cut back, 4 bases at V and 1 base at J, with 4 bases in the middle. Germline lookup yields CDR1 SQVTM and CDR2 ANQGSEA. CDR3 length: 11 amino acids. DNA for the CDR3: TGCAGCGTTGGAAATAACTATGGCTACACCTTC. Amino acid sequence: CSVGNNYGYTF.

V is TRBV18 and J is TRBJ1-1; tentative D call: TRBD1 (6 bases). Between the trimmed V and J ends, which lost 5 bases and 2 bases, there was a span of 9 bases. The length of the CDR3 is 13 residues. The germline V gene has CDR1 KGHSH and CDR2 LQKENI. The CDR3 bases are TGTGCCAGCTCATCCAGGGGAAACACTGAAGCTTTCTTT. As protein: CASSSRGNTEAFF.

The V and J genes are TRBV9 and TRBJ2-7, with a weak D call TRBD1 (6 bases). The CDR3 has 14 amino acids. Trimming pared 4 bases from V and 1 base from J, leaving 12 bases between. From germline, CDR1 is SGDLS and CDR2 YYNGEE. The DNA for the CDR3 is TGTGCCAGCAGCACGGACAGCCGATCCTACGAGCAGTACTTC. Its protein is CASSTDSRSYEQYF. Full variable domain (missing parts from reference TRBV9 and TRBJ2-7): DSGVTQTPKHLITATGQRVTLRCSPRSGDLSVYWYQQSLDQGLQFLIQYYNGEERAKGNILERFSAQQFPDLHSELNLSSLELGDSALYFCASSTDSRSYEQYFGPGTRLTVT.

This chain joins TRBV7-2 and TRBJ2-5; 16 bases agree with TRBD2. Germline V gene sequence: CDR1 SGHTA, CDR2 FQGNSA. The junction had 7 bases not matched to a gene; V was cut back by 5 bases and J by 7 bases. The CDR3 sequence is 16 residues long. CDR3 region: CASSAGLAGGAGTQYF. CDR3 nucleotides: TGTGCCAGCAGCGCGGGACTAGCGGGAGGGGCAGGGACCCAGTACTTC.